This TCR beta chain was captured by sequencing in a study of blood T cell repertoires in COVID-19. The overall study: Specimens from acute and convalescent COVID-19 originated in the United States, Italy and Spain. In each case, the material was cDNA or gDNA derived from T cells, B-cell-depleted T cells, or PBMCs.

Germline V gene sequence: CDR1 LNHDA, CDR2 SQIVND (reference sequence). V was pared by 8 bases and J by 1 base, with 20 bases between. The CDR3 contains 16 residues. Per the authors' pipeline: Cell counts per sample came from amplifying reference gene primers. Profiled with immunoSEQ multiplex PCR; TCRdb holds only in-frame clones, not every one. V, J and clone size derive from that table, while D and trimming were established from the DNA sequence. The sample shows 84,000 or so clones, roughly 78% of them seen only once. The specimen sequenced was peripheral blood. The sequence derives from a woman of 80 years or more with acute or convalescent COVID-19. The chain combines TRBV19 with TRBJ1-1; no clear D. Written as DNA, the CDR3 is TGTGCCAGTTTTCCCCTAACCGGGGTAGGGAACACTGAAGCTTTCTTT. This translates into CASFPLTGVGNTEAFF. Full variable domain (missing parts from reference TRBV19 and TRBJ1-1): DGGITQSPKYLFRKEGQNVTLSCEQNLNHDAMYWYRQDPGQGLRLIYYSQIVNDFQKGDIAEGYSVSREKKESFPLTVTSAQKNPTAFYLCASFPLTGVGNTEAFFGQGTRLTVV.